These 20 T cell receptor beta chains originate from one sample sequenced in a study of blood T cell repertoires in COVID-19. Assay: immunoSEQ multiplex PCR; the TCRdb copy retains only in-frame clones and omits some. The sample has about 26,000 clones; around 82% are singletons. Sequencing used peripheral blood. Receptor source: a man older than 75 with active or convalescent COVID-19.

This clone was seen a few times. The J gene is TRBJ2-2, the V gene TRBV2, with D perhaps TRBD2 (6 bases). Germline lookup yields CDR1 SNHLY and CDR2 FYNNEI. The CDR3 is 14 amino acids. Trimming removed 3 bases from V and 8 bases from J, with 13 bases in between. As DNA, the CDR3 is TGTGCCAGCAGTGATGGAGGGTATCTGGGGGAGCTGTTTTTT. Translated, it gives CASSDGGYLGELFF.

This clone was observed a single time. V is TRBV6-4 and J is TRBJ2-2, with 8 bases lining up with TRBD2. J lost 6 bases, V lost 8 bases, and 8 bases had no gene match. Germline loops: CDR1 MRHNA, CDR2 SNTAGT. The CDR3 sequence is 14 residues long. The CDR3 nucleotides are TGTGCCAGCCGCCCCGGGGGGGCGGCCGGGGAGCTGTTTTTT. Encoded protein: CASRPGGAAGELFF.

This clone was seen a single time. The chain has TRBV23-1 and TRBJ1-1; 7 bases fit TRBD1. TRBV23-1 is given ORF status, its function remaining uncertain. V was clipped by 2 bases and J by 4 bases; unmatched bases: 10. This CDR3 spans 16 amino acids. The CDR3 spells CASSQKSTGDTTEAFF. CDR3 in DNA: TGCGCCAGCAGTCAAAAATCAACAGGGGATACCACTGAAGCTTTCTTT.

This sequence joins TRBV28 and TRBJ2-1; D might be TRBD2 (5 bases). This CDR3 region has 16 residues. V was cut by 5 bases and J by 5 bases, with 19 bases left in between. Looked up from germline, CDR1 is MDHEN and CDR2 is SYDVKM. The CDR3 spells CASSGPSGAEDNEQFF. CDR3 coding DNA: TGTGCCAGCAGTGGCCCGTCTGGAGCGGAAGACAATGAGCAGTTCTTC.

The chain joins TRBV5-1 to TRBJ2-7, with D possibly matching TRBD2 (5 bases). CDR3 length: 14 amino acids. V dropped 3 bases and J dropped 2 bases, with 12 bases sitting between them. In germline, CDR1 is SGHRS, CDR2 YFSETQ. In DNA, the CDR3 is TGCGCCAGCAGCTCGAACGTGGGAGCCTACGAGCAGTACTTC. This encodes CASSSNVGAYEQYF.

The chain uses TRBV5-4 and TRBJ2-3, with TRBD2 identical over 8 bases. V was clipped by 4 bases and J by 6 bases; unmatched bases: 7. CDR1 SGHNT and CDR2 YYREEE come from the germline V gene (reference sequence). CDR3 length: 14 amino acids. This CDR3 reads CASSASGGADTQYF. The CDR3 coding sequence is TGTGCCAGCAGCGCGAGCGGGGGTGCGGATACGCAGTATTTT.

A remark on this clone: The same CDR3 can be traced to other DNA sequences in this sample. V gene TRBV24-1 combines with J gene TRBJ2-5, with D tentatively TRBD2 (6 bases). Germline CDR1 reads KGHDR; CDR2 reads SFDVKD. This CDR3 spans 13 amino acids. Between the trimmed V and J ends, which lost 3 bases and 4 bases, there was a span of 8 bases. The CDR3 DNA is TGTGCCACCAGTGATCACGGGGGAGAGACCCAGTACTTC. Its translation: CATSDHGGETQYF.

This rearrangement joins TRBV11-2 to TRBJ2-7; TRBD2 is a possible D gene (5 bases). Per the germline V gene, CDR1 is SGHAT and CDR2 is FQNNGV. With 3 bases removed from V and 7 bases from J, the gap between germline ends came to 19 bases. This CDR3 region has 15 residues. The CDR3 region has the DNA TGTGCCAGCAGCTTTGGTGGGAGTGGTGGCTGGGAGCAGTACTTC. Translation gives CASSFGGSGGWEQYF.

The chain joins TRBV18 to TRBJ1-3; D not resolved. Germline V gene data show CDR1 as KGHSH and CDR2 as LQKENI. Between the trimmed V and J ends, which lost 6 bases and 4 bases, there was a span of 16 bases. This CDR3 contains 15 residues. The CDR3 DNA follows: TGTGCCAGCTCCTCGGTCTGGAGGGAAGGAAACACCATATATTTT. The encoded protein is CASSSVWREGNTIYF.

This sequence joins TRBV7-2 and TRBJ2-1, with TRBD2 matching 9 bases. The V gene end was trimmed by 5 bases and the J gene end by 4 bases; junction bases not matched to a gene: 15. This CDR3 is 18 amino acids long. Germline CDR1 is SGHTA and CDR2 is FQGNSA. The CDR3 loop reads CASSPGGGGGAGYNEQFF. CDR3 nucleotides: TGTGCCAGCAGCCCCGGGGGTGGCGGGGGGGCCGGGTACAATGAGCAGTTCTTC.

CDR3 protein: CASSEVYRGHQETQYF. The CDR3 DNA sequence: TGTGCCAGCAGTGAAGTTTACAGGGGACATCAAGAGACCCAGTACTTC. The V call is TRBV6-1, the J call TRBJ2-5; 7 nucleotides match TRBD1. Trimming at V came to 1 base and at J to 2 bases, leaving 7 bases not matched to a gene. This CDR3 is 16 amino acids long. The V gene's germline CDR1 is MNHNS and CDR2 SASEGT.

This chain links TRBV5-1 with TRBJ1-2; D is ambiguous. Germline CDR1 SGHRS, CDR2 YFSETQ. V was shortened by 1 base and J by 6 bases, with 16 bases between the two germline ends. CDR3 length: 15 residues. CDR3 in amino acids: CASSLSRAGGNGYTF. The CDR3 DNA reads as TGCGCCAGCAGCTTGTCAAGGGCGGGAGGAAATGGCTACACCTTC.

The chain joins TRBV14 to TRBJ2-1; a weak D match, TRBD1 (6 bases). CDR1 is SGHDN and CDR2 is FVKESK in the germline V gene. This CDR3 contains 12 residues. V was clipped by 4 bases and J by 9 bases, with 10 bases between them. The CDR3: CASSLIGGEQFF. CDR3 DNA: TGTGCCAGCAGCCTTATAGGGGGTGAGCAGTTCTTC.

The rearrangement links TRBV7-8 to TRBJ1-5; the match to TRBD1 covers 9 bases. Germline V gene lookup returns CDR1 SGHVS and CDR2 FQNEAQ. This CDR3 comprises 18 residues. J was trimmed by 0 bases and V by 5 bases; bases with no gene match: 11. The CDR3 sequence: CASSTPRGTGHSNQPQHF. DNA of the CDR3: TGTGCCAGCAGCACACCTAGGGGGACAGGGCATAGCAATCAGCCCCAGCATTTT.

The chain uses TRBV4-1 and TRBJ1-5; D unclear. The CDR3 runs to 15 residues. Trimming took off 0 bases at V and 5 bases at J, with 11 bases between the two ends. Germline CDR1 is MGHRA and CDR2 is YSYEKL. CDR3 sequence (DNA): TGCGCCAGCAGCCAAGATCATACCGGGGATCAGCCCCAGCATTTT. Amino acid sequence: CASSQDHTGDQPQHF.

The chain uses TRBV4-1 and TRBJ1-1; 7 bases are a match to TRBD1. V lost 6 bases and J lost 1; bases outside the gene matches: 5. The CDR3 consists of 14 residues. Germline V CDR1 and CDR2: MGHRA, YSYEKL. As DNA, the CDR3 is TGCGCCAGCAGTTTTGACAGGGCGAACACTGAAGCTTTCTTT. This translates into CASSFDRANTEAFF.

This rearrangement joins TRBV11-3 to TRBJ2-1; D possibly corresponds to TRBD2 (5 bases). CDR3 length equals 14 residues. V was clipped by 0 bases and J by 9 bases, with 12 bases between them. The germline gives CDR1 SGHNT, CDR2 YENEEA. The CDR3 DNA is TGTGCCAGCAGCTTAGATCTTACTAGTGTTGAGCAGTTCTTC. It is translated as CASSLDLTSVEQFF.

V and J are TRBV13 and TRBJ1-4, with a weak D call TRBD1 (6 bases). CDR3 length: 14 residues. Deletions cut 5 bases from V and 8 bases from J, with 15 bases between. The germline V gene has CDR1 PRHDT and CDR2 FYEKMQ (reference sequence). The CDR3 region is CASSETGLGEKLFF. CDR3 coding DNA: TGTGCCAGCAGCGAGACAGGATTAGGCGAAAAACTGTTTTTT.

This rearrangement joins TRBV7-9 to TRBJ2-1, with 7 bases lining up with TRBD2. Germline V lookup: CDR1 SEHNR, CDR2 FQNEAQ (reference sequence). The CDR3 sequence is 16 residues long. V lost 6 bases and J lost 1; bases outside the gene matches: 9. The CDR3 coding sequence is TGTGCCAGCAGTCCCAGGGCGGGAGATTCCTACAATGAGCAGTTCTTC. Translated: CASSPRAGDSYNEQFF.

The chain employs TRBV21-1 and TRBJ2-2; TRBD2 is the table's D call and was not checked against the DNA. TRBV21-1 is designated a pseudogene. This CDR3 spans 17 amino acids. This CDR3 reads CASSETGTSGNTGELFF. In DNA form, the CDR3 reads TGTGCCAGCAGCGAAACTGGGACTAGCGGGAACACCGGGGAGCTGTTTTTT.